Described below is a single T cell receptor (beta chain) sequence and its context. The antigen remains unidentified. The investigators isolated CD4+ and CD8+ cells by positive magnetic bead selection and checked their purity by flow cytometry. Sequencing used immunoSEQ multiplex PCR; TCRdb keeps in-frame clones, though not all of them. The data show some 10,000 clones, with around four fifths seen just once and about 8.1% held by the top ten. This entry belongs to a study of somatic mutations in cytotoxic T cells in rheumatoid arthritis. Study-level background: Blood samples of around 30 ml were drawn from patients (in EDTA) right after diagnosis and before any treatment. Selected populations of V beta antibody-stained T cells underwent flow sorting at nearly 100% purity; these encompassed V beta1+ cells subjected to TCRB sequencing.

Study results and limitations: CD8+ clonality increased with age in rheumatoid arthritis patients but not in healthy controls.

The TCR comes from a woman aged 60-75 years with rheumatoid arthritis. The specimen sequenced was CD8+ T cells sorted from blood.

The CDR3 nucleotides are TGTGCCAGCAGGGCGGTTAGCTCCTACGAGCAGTACTTC. Translation gives CASRAVSSYEQYF. The chain uses TRBV28 and TRBJ2-7; D not resolved. The V end was cut by 6 bases, the J end by 0 bases, with 9 bases between. This CDR3 contains 13 residues. From germline, CDR1 is MDHEN and CDR2 SYDVKM.